This entry concerns a single T cell receptor (beta chain). The antigen remains undetermined. Method: immunoSEQ multiplex PCR; TCRdb's copy keeps in-frame clones and lacks some. Of about 150,000 clones in the sample, around 94% were seen once. These data originate in a study of OX40 agonist ivuxolimab in advanced cancers. Germline values: CDR1 MNHNY, CDR2 SVGAGI (reference sequence). The CDR3 contains 13 residues. The V end lost 6 bases, the J end lost 4 bases, and 12 bases lay between the germline ends. Study-wide results and limits: Clonal expansion from baseline to week 6 occurred in both CD4+ and CD8+ T cells. Expanded clones tended on average to be more numerous among CD8+ T cells than CD4+.

The starting material was CD4+ or CD8+ T cells sorted from blood, obtained in a trial of the OX40 agonist ivuxolimab. This sequence originates from an adult with an advanced solid tumor such as melanoma, head and neck, liver or kidney cancer. This chain connects TRBV6-6 to TRBJ1-2; maybe TRBD1 (5 bases). In DNA, the CDR3 is TGTGCCAGCAGGCCGGGACGGCGCTATGGCTACACCTTC. The encoded protein is CASRPGRRYGYTF.